This T cell receptor (beta chain) was captured in a study of T cells in Graves' hyperthyroidism and ophthalmopathy. In the study overall: Peripheral blood collection took place at initial diagnosis, before any treatment.

TCR beta CDR3 regions were amplified from RNA transcripts. In the first-round RT-PCR of the TCR CDR3, the HTBI primer set was used. Via MiXCR, TCRdb re-called the multiplex PCR reads, giving one row per CDR3 protein. Of about 260,000 distinct CDR3 sequences in the sample, 25% to 30% were seen once. Aged 18 to 65, the patients had hyperthyroidism that was newly diagnosed and had lasted under 2 months. Lactation, pregnancy, other autoimmune disease or uncontrolled infection led to exclusion of patients. The trim removed 1 base at V and 13 bases at J, leaving 8 bases unmatched. CDR1 is LNHNV and CDR2 is YYDKDF in the germline V gene (reference sequence). This CDR3 has 13 residues. In this sample, this clonotype turned up many times.

This TCR was sampled from a man between 40 and 49 years old with Graves' hyperthyroidism that later progressed to Graves' ophthalmopathy. The chain recombines TRBV15 with TRBJ1-2; 8 bases line up with TRBD1. Sequencing was done on a sample of blood. Here the CDR3 DNA reads TGTGCCACCAGCAGAGGACAGGGGCCTGGGGGCACCTTC. Its protein is CATSRGQGPGGTF.